A selection of T cell receptor beta chains follows, all from one sample in a study of breast tumors, draining lymph nodes, adjacent tissues. TCRdb re-called the multiplex PCR reads with MiXCR, one entry per CDR3 protein. The profile shows about 300,000 distinct CDR3 sequences, around 30% of them singletons. The sequencing sample was made of axillary lymph node tissue. The source of these receptors is a female donor with breast cancer. Some clones in this sample may be carry-over from other donors' samples. The CDR3 runs from the conserved cysteine through the conserved F or W. D genes are given only for firm matches.

D	V	J	CDR3
TRBD2	TRBV28	TRBJ2-7	CATLAGASYEQYF
-	TRBV6-5	TRBJ1-1	CASRKRVMNTEAFF
TRBD2	TRBV5-1	TRBJ2-1	CASSLAGASHEQFF
-	TRBV20-1	TRBJ2-3	CSAHGSSTDTQYF
TRBD2	TRBV10-3	TRBJ2-1	CATSQGLAGGSPNNEQFF
TRBD1	TRBV12-3/TRBV12-4	TRBJ2-2	CASSLGRGLGPNTGELFF
-	TRBV7-9	TRBJ2-7	CASSLMSGEQYF
TRBD2	TRBV20-1	TRBJ2-3	CSARWGLAVDEQYF
-	TRBV19	TRBJ2-5	CASKGGAQETQYF
-	TRBV2	TRBJ1-3	CASSEGLGNTIYF
TRBD2	TRBV2	TRBJ2-2	CASSGWGGGTGELFF
-	TRBV24-1	TRBJ2-2	CATSGDAGELFF
TRBD1	TRBV25-1	TRBJ1-5	CASRTGGRQPQHF
-	TRBV9	TRBJ2-1	CASTGRDSYNEQFF
-	TRBV29-1	TRBJ2-7	CSVVRAGAYEQYF
-	TRBV5-6	TRBJ1-6	CASSHTQGGEPLHF
TRBD1	TRBV12-3/TRBV12-4	TRBJ2-6	CASSRDRYSGANVLTF
TRBD1	TRBV15	TRBJ1-6	CATSRRQGEYSPLHF
TRBD2	TRBV7-2	TRBJ2-7	CASSLTSAEQYF
-	TRBV19	TRBJ1-1	CASNRRGTEAFF
-	TRBV20-1	TRBJ2-7	CSASVVGAYEQYF
-	TRBV7-8	TRBJ1-1	CASSLKPGVEAFF
TRBD1	TRBV6-2/TRBV6-3	TRBJ1-2	CASSYAAGGGYGYTF
-	TRBV7-9	TRBJ1-3	CASSSLDSRNTIYF
-	TRBV7-2	TRBJ2-5	CASSLRLEGETQYF
-	TRBV6-4	TRBJ1-3	CASSREHGGPIYF
-	TRBV12-3/TRBV12-4	TRBJ2-7	CASSFVAYEQYF
-	TRBV6-6	TRBJ2-1	CASSYSSLADEQFF
TRBD1	TRBV25-1	TRBJ2-3	CASSELIRDRGSDTQYF
TRBD1	TRBV7-9	TRBJ2-5	CASSSQGQIQETQYF
TRBD1	TRBV11-3	TRBJ2-5	CASSPSQGAYETQYF
-	TRBV11-2	TRBJ1-1	CASSLLRGTEAFF
-	TRBV10-2	TRBJ1-5	CASSPGRLGNQPQHF
TRBD2	TRBV9	TRBJ2-1	CASSVALRVGGRADEQFF
TRBD2	TRBV20-1	TRBJ2-1	CSAPQAGGGGGEQFF
-	TRBV20-1	TRBJ1-2	CSVLAGGPCSSRGYTF
-	TRBV5-8	TRBJ2-3	CASSLGQWGDTQYF
TRBD2	TRBV10-1	TRBJ2-3	CASSEEGVAGGTPDTQYF
TRBD1	TRBV6-2/TRBV6-3	TRBJ2-7	CASRGDRGRFYEQYF
TRBD1	TRBV7-2	TRBJ1-2	CASSLHRTYPDRQGRHGYTF
-	TRBV29-1	TRBJ2-1	CSVVRLEGYEQFF
-	TRBV7-2	TRBJ1-1	CASSLVRGGGTEAFF
-	TRBV7-8	TRBJ1-4	CASSRTHRREKLFF